The rows below give T cell receptor beta chains drawn from one sample of a study of shared clonotypes between healthy human individuals. Data came from immunoSEQ multiplex PCR; TCRdb stores just in-frame clones and leaves some out. This table holds about 700,000 clones, 74% found once. The sequenced material came from memory CD4+ T cells sorted from blood. These receptors all stem from a woman in her 30s in good health. Both conserved end residues are part of each CDR3. D genes are given only for firm matches. Clone sizes are given selectively: once, few, many, or a class where the clone is expanded.

>TRBJ1-5|TRBV28|-|once
TGTGCCAGCAGTTTACCAGCCCCAGGGTTAGGCAATCAGCCCCAGCATTTT
CASSLPAPGLGNQPQHF
>TRBJ2-7|TRBV19|-|-
TGTGCCAGTAGTCTGGGACCGGGCTACGAGCAGTACTTC
CASSLGPGYEQYF
>TRBJ2-1|TRBV9|TRBD1|-
TGTGCCAGCAGCGTAGAGGGGGCCAGCTACAATGAGCAGTTCTTC
CASSVEGASYNEQFF
>TRBJ2-1|TRBV6-5|-|-
TGTGCCAGCAGTTACTACTTCCGGGACATGCAAGATGAGCAGTTCTTC
CASSYYFRDMQDEQFF
>TRBJ1-2|TRBV29-1|-|few
TGCAGCGTTGCCTCTCTCAAGATCGGCTACACCTTC
CSVASLKIGYTF
>TRBJ2-3|TRBV5-4|-|many
TGTGCCAGCAGCTTGGGTCGGGGGGATACGCAGTATTTT
CASSLGRGDTQYF
>TRBJ2-1|TRBV6-1|TRBD2|-
TGTGCCAGCAGTGAAGTTCCGGGACTAGCGTTCAATGAGCAGTTCTTC
CASSEVPGLAFNEQFF
>TRBJ2-2|TRBV7-9|-|-
TGTGCCAGCAGCTACGGGGTCCGGGACGGGGAGCTGTTTTTT
CASSYGVRDGELFF
>TRBJ2-1|TRBV4-2|-|-
TGTGCCAGCAGCCAAGGCCTTAGGGGGAGGGCTCGAAATGAGCAGTTCTTC
CASSQGLRGRARNEQFF
>TRBJ2-3|TRBV7-2|-|-
TGTGCCAGCAGCTTTGAGGGAGATGGGTGGGAAGATACGCAGTATTTT
CASSFEGDGWEDTQYF
>TRBJ2-1|TRBV6-4|-|many
TGTGCCAGCAGTGACTCAGCGGGCTCCTACAATGAGCAGTTCTTC
CASSDSAGSYNEQFF
>TRBJ2-2|TRBV11-2|TRBD2|-
TGTGCCAGCAGCTTAAAAGACGCCGCGGGGGTAAACACCGGGGAGCTGTTTTTT
CASSLKDAAGVNTGELFF
>TRBJ1-2|TRBV19|TRBD1|-
TGTGCCAGTAGTAGGACAGGGACTAACTATGGCTACACCTTC
CASSRTGTNYGYTF
>TRBJ2-7|TRBV29-1|-|-
TGCAGCGTCGAGGGTGTTTCCTACGAGCAGTACTTC
CSVEGVSYEQYF
>TRBJ2-5|TRBV21-1|-|-
TGTGCCAGCAGCAAAAGAGGGGTTCTACAAGAGACCCAGTACTTC
CASSKRGVLQETQYF